This T cell receptor beta chain was recovered during a study of Ad26.COV2.S vaccination and SARS-CoV-2 variants. Study details: Donor was assigned to the Ad26.COV2.S arm of trial COV1001.

With 7 bases clipped from V and 3 bases from J, the junction kept 9 bases outside the gene matches. This CDR3 spans 14 amino acids. Germline V gene data show CDR1 as SNHLY and CDR2 as FYNNEI. Method: immunoSEQ multiplex PCR; TCRdb's copy keeps in-frame clones and lacks some. In the table there are around 500,000 clones, about 88% of which are singletons. The treatment: around 19 received Ad26.COV2.S at low or high dose, single or two shots; about five received placebo; per-sample allocation not given. Day 63 after the first vaccine or placebo injection was the time point for sampling. The source of this sequence is a person aged 18-65 years who received the Ad26.COV2.S COVID-19 vaccine or a placebo. The sequences come from peripheral blood, collected in a trial of Ad26.COV2.S vaccine versus placebo. The chain combines TRBV2 with TRBJ2-7; 7 nucleotides line up with TRBD1. The CDR3 nucleotides are TGTGCCAGCAACCTTAACGGACAGGTCTACGAGCAGTACTTC. It is translated as CASNLNGQVYEQYF.